A selection of T cell receptor beta chains follows, all from one sample in a study of Ad26.COV2.S vaccination and SARS-CoV-2 variants. Some clones are missing from TCRdb's copy, which holds only in-frame ones; the method was immunoSEQ multiplex PCR. This sample has 350,000 to 500,000 clones, with 80% to 95% found just once. Sequencing used peripheral blood, obtained in a trial of Ad26.COV2.S vaccine versus placebo. The origin of the receptors is a person aged 18-65 years who received the Ad26.COV2.S COVID-19 vaccine or a placebo. CDR3s include the opening cysteine and the closing phenylalanine or tryptophan. The order of the fields is clone size, D gene, V gene, J gene, CDR3 DNA, CDR3 protein. D genes are given only for firm matches. Not all rows give a size; the values are once, few, many and, for expanded clones, a class.

clone size: -; D gene: -; V gene: TRBV6-6; J gene: TRBJ2-7; CDR3 DNA: TGTGCCACCAAAACCGGAGGGGGAGGGCCGAACTACGAGCAGTACTTC; CDR3 protein: CATKTGGGGPNYEQYF
clone size: -; D gene: -; V gene: TRBV11-2; J gene: TRBJ2-5; CDR3 DNA: TGTGCCAGCAGCTTACCCCGGGACCTCCAAGAGACCCAGTACTTC; CDR3 protein: CASSLPRDLQETQYF
clone size: -; D gene: -; V gene: TRBV15; J gene: TRBJ1-2; CDR3 DNA: TGTGCCACCAGCAGAGGTTCGCAGGGGACTTATGGCTACACCTTC; CDR3 protein: CATSRGSQGTYGYTF
clone size: -; D gene: -; V gene: TRBV19; J gene: TRBJ2-2; CDR3 DNA: TGTGCCAGTAGTCCTCTGATCACCGGGGAGCTGTTTTTT; CDR3 protein: CASSPLITGELFF
clone size: -; D gene: -; V gene: TRBV29-1; J gene: TRBJ1-2; CDR3 DNA: TGCAGCGCGACCCGTTACCGGGACATCGCTAACTATGGCTACACCTTC; CDR3 protein: CSATRYRDIANYGYTF
clone size: -; D gene: -; V gene: TRBV27; J gene: TRBJ2-7; CDR3 DNA: TGTGCCAGCAGTTTAACCCCCCGGGGCGCAATGTACGAGCAGTACTTC; CDR3 protein: CASSLTPRGAMYEQYF
clone size: -; D gene: -; V gene: TRBV18; J gene: TRBJ1-4; CDR3 DNA: TGTGCCAGCTCACCAGTGAGGACCCGTATTGGTGAAAAACTGTTTTTT; CDR3 protein: CASSPVRTRIGEKLFF
clone size: -; D gene: TRBD1; V gene: TRBV7-9; J gene: TRBJ1-1; CDR3 DNA: TGTGCCAGCAGCCGAACAGGGGCAGTCGCTGAAGCTTTCTTT; CDR3 protein: CASSRTGAVAEAFF
clone size: -; D gene: -; V gene: TRBV19; J gene: TRBJ1-5; CDR3 DNA: TGTGCCAGTCAGCCATATCCAACAGATCAGCCCCAGCATTTT; CDR3 protein: CASQPYPTDQPQHF
clone size: -; D gene: -; V gene: TRBV5-1; J gene: TRBJ2-5; CDR3 DNA: TGCGCCAGGGACTTACCGGGGCGAAGAACGCCACATCGGACCCAGTACTTC; CDR3 protein: CARDLPGRRTPHRTQYF
clone size: once; D gene: TRBD1; V gene: TRBV6-5; J gene: TRBJ1-4; CDR3 DNA: TGTGCCAGCAGAGCCGGGACAGGGGACGAAAAACTGTTTTTT; CDR3 protein: CASRAGTGDEKLFF
clone size: -; D gene: -; V gene: TRBV4-3; J gene: TRBJ2-1; CDR3 DNA: TGCGCCAGCAGCCAGTCCGACTACAATGAGCAGTTCTTC; CDR3 protein: CASSQSDYNEQFF
clone size: -; D gene: -; V gene: TRBV12-3/TRBV12-4; J gene: TRBJ1-1; CDR3 DNA: TGTGCCAGCAGTTTAGCCGAGGGCACTGAAGCTTTCTTT; CDR3 protein: CASSLAEGTEAFF
clone size: -; D gene: -; V gene: TRBV9; J gene: TRBJ2-7; CDR3 DNA: TGTGCCAGCAGCGTAGCAGAGGGGGGATACGAGCAGTACTTC; CDR3 protein: CASSVAEGGYEQYF
clone size: -; D gene: -; V gene: TRBV4-3; J gene: TRBJ1-2; CDR3 DNA: TGCGCCAGCAGCCAAGCCGCGGATATCTATGGCTACACCTTC; CDR3 protein: CASSQAADIYGYTF
clone size: -; D gene: -; V gene: TRBV28; J gene: TRBJ2-3; CDR3 DNA: TGTGCCAGCAGTCATGACAGTCCTAGCACAGATACGCAGTATTTT; CDR3 protein: CASSHDSPSTDTQYF
clone size: -; D gene: -; V gene: TRBV19; J gene: TRBJ2-7; CDR3 DNA: TGTGCCAGTAGTATTGGGCCGGATCCCTACGAGCAGTACTTC; CDR3 protein: CASSIGPDPYEQYF
clone size: -; D gene: TRBD1; V gene: TRBV19; J gene: TRBJ2-7; CDR3 DNA: TGTGCCAGTAGACCGGGACAGGGTTTGGGCGAGCAGTACTTC; CDR3 protein: CASRPGQGLGEQYF
clone size: -; D gene: TRBD1; V gene: TRBV6-6; J gene: TRBJ2-7; CDR3 DNA: TGTGCCAGCAGTTACGACAGGGGGGACGTCTACGAGCAGTACTTC; CDR3 protein: CASSYDRGDVYEQYF
clone size: -; D gene: TRBD2; V gene: TRBV28; J gene: TRBJ2-3; CDR3 DNA: TGTGCCAGCAGTTTACCGGGAGGGCCCCGCACAGATACGCAGTATTTT; CDR3 protein: CASSLPGGPRTDTQYF
clone size: -; D gene: -; V gene: TRBV20-1; J gene: TRBJ1-4; CDR3 DNA: TGCAGTGCTAGTACTGGGGTCATAATTGAAAAACTGTTTTTT; CDR3 protein: CSASTGVIIEKLFF
clone size: -; D gene: -; V gene: TRBV19; J gene: TRBJ2-1; CDR3 DNA: TGTGCCTCCAAGGGGCAGGGGATGTCCTCCTACAATGAGCAGTTCTTC; CDR3 protein: CASKGQGMSSYNEQFF
clone size: -; D gene: -; V gene: TRBV7-9; J gene: TRBJ1-4; CDR3 DNA: TGTGCCAGCAGCTTAAATTCGTTCGGACAGCAGAATGAAAAACTGTTTTTT; CDR3 protein: CASSLNSFGQQNEKLFF
clone size: -; D gene: -; V gene: TRBV6-6; J gene: TRBJ2-6; CDR3 DNA: TGTGCCAGCAGTAGGGGGGGGTGGTCTGGGGCCAACGTCCTGACTTTC; CDR3 protein: CASSRGGWSGANVLTF
clone size: -; D gene: -; V gene: TRBV6-2/TRBV6-3; J gene: TRBJ2-7; CDR3 DNA: TGTGCCAGCAGTTACAAGGTCGGTGACTACGAGCAGTACTTC; CDR3 protein: CASSYKVGDYEQYF
clone size: once; D gene: TRBD2; V gene: TRBV5-1; J gene: TRBJ2-2; CDR3 DNA: TGCGCCAGCAGCTTGTCAGCGGGAGTATCTCAGAGCACCGGGGAGCTGTTTTTT; CDR3 protein: CASSLSAGVSQSTGELFF
clone size: -; D gene: -; V gene: TRBV4-3; J gene: TRBJ1-1; CDR3 DNA: TGCGCCAGCAGCCTGACACGATTCACCACTGAAGCTTTCTTT; CDR3 protein: CASSLTRFTTEAFF
clone size: -; D gene: TRBD1; V gene: TRBV5-1; J gene: TRBJ2-7; CDR3 DNA: TGCGCCAGCAGCTTGGCGGGACAGGGGAGCCACGAGCAGTACTTC; CDR3 protein: CASSLAGQGSHEQYF
clone size: -; D gene: -; V gene: TRBV2; J gene: TRBJ2-1; CDR3 DNA: TGTGCCAGCAGTGAACAGGGATTCAATGAGCAGTTCTTC; CDR3 protein: CASSEQGFNEQFF
clone size: few; D gene: -; V gene: TRBV5-1; J gene: TRBJ1-6; CDR3 DNA: TGCGCCAGCAGCTTGGAAGCAGGGCGCTATAATTCACCCCTCCACTTT; CDR3 protein: CASSLEAGRYNSPLHF
clone size: -; D gene: -; V gene: TRBV19; J gene: TRBJ2-1; CDR3 DNA: TGTGCCAGTAGTATAGGTTTCCGGGGCCTAGGGAATGAGCAGTTCTTC; CDR3 protein: CASSIGFRGLGNEQFF
clone size: -; D gene: -; V gene: TRBV28; J gene: TRBJ1-5; CDR3 DNA: TGTGCCAGCAGCACCTTGTACCTGCCCCAGCATTTT; CDR3 protein: CASSTLYLPQHF
clone size: -; D gene: -; V gene: TRBV28; J gene: TRBJ1-1; CDR3 DNA: TGTGCCAGCAAAGCCCCTACAGGGATCGGGAACACTGAAGCTTTCTTT; CDR3 protein: CASKAPTGIGNTEAFF
clone size: -; D gene: TRBD1; V gene: TRBV19; J gene: TRBJ1-1; CDR3 DNA: TGTGCCAGTCTGTCGCGGGGCGGGACAGCAGGGATCAACACTGAAGCTTTCTTT; CDR3 protein: CASLSRGGTAGINTEAFF
clone size: -; D gene: TRBD1; V gene: TRBV4-1; J gene: TRBJ2-1; CDR3 DNA: TGCGCCAGCAGCCCCTGGACAGGGGGAACCTACAATGAGCAGTTCTTC; CDR3 protein: CASSPWTGGTYNEQFF
clone size: -; D gene: -; V gene: TRBV24-1; J gene: TRBJ1-5; CDR3 DNA: TGTGCCACCAGTTATGGCACGGCTCAGCCCCAGCATTTT; CDR3 protein: CATSYGTAQPQHF
clone size: -; D gene: -; V gene: TRBV18; J gene: TRBJ2-7; CDR3 DNA: TGTGCCAGCTCACCTGGGAGCTACGAGCAGTACTTC; CDR3 protein: CASSPGSYEQYF
clone size: -; D gene: TRBD2; V gene: TRBV7-2; J gene: TRBJ2-1; CDR3 DNA: TGTGCCAGCAGCCAAACTAGCGGGAGGTTCGATGAGCAGTTCTTC; CDR3 protein: CASSQTSGRFDEQFF